This is a list of T cell receptor beta chains from one sample in a study of cytomegalovirus exposure and HLA in healthy donors. Some clones are missing from TCRdb's copy, which holds only in-frame ones; the method was immunoSEQ multiplex PCR. The sample gives about 190,000 clones, roughly 70% of which show up once; 1.5% to 2% is in the top ten. Input material: PBMCs. The receptors derive from a woman aged 25 to 39 in good health and CMV-seronegative. Both conserved end residues are part of each CDR3. D genes are given only for firm matches. Some rows have no size entry. The others give once, few or many, or a class for an expanded clone.

clone size,J gene,D gene,V gene,CDR3 protein,CDR3 DNA
.,TRBJ1-1,TRBD1,TRBV5-6,CASSLVTGGTEAFF,TGTGCCAGCAGCTTGGTTACAGGGGGCACTGAAGCTTTCTTT
few,TRBJ2-7,.,TRBV19,CASTDRGEQYF,TGTGCCAGTACCGACAGAGGCGAGCAGTACTTC
.,TRBJ2-3,.,TRBV2,CASSGAGGGDTQYF,TGTGCCAGCAGTGGAGCAGGGGGGGGAGATACGCAGTATTTT
few,TRBJ1-2,.,TRBV4-1,CASSQSGAQGYTF,TGCGCCAGCAGCCAAAGTGGGGCCCAAGGCTACACCTTC
.,TRBJ2-7,TRBD1,TRBV5-6,CASSSPGTGGDEQYF,TGTGCCAGCAGCTCCCCCGGGACAGGGGGAGACGAGCAGTACTTC
.,TRBJ2-7,TRBD1,TRBV19,CASRAVSVRTGSDLNEQYF,TGTGCCAGTAGGGCAGTATCAGTAAGGACAGGGTCTGACTTGAACGAGCAGTACTTC
.,TRBJ2-3,TRBD2,TRBV11-1,CASRRLAGGVTDTQYF,TGTGCCAGCAGGAGACTAGCGGGGGGAGTCACAGATACGCAGTATTTT
few,TRBJ1-6,.,TRBV7-6,CASSLGNQGSNSPLHF,TGTGCCAGCAGCTTGGGTAATCAGGGGTCCAATTCACCCCTCCACTTT
.,TRBJ2-7,TRBD2,TRBV19,CASSFNRDYSYEQYF,TGTGCCAGTAGCTTTAACCGGGACTATTCCTACGAGCAGTACTTC
.,TRBJ2-7,.,TRBV5-5,CASSLGRGGYEQYF,TGTGCCAGCAGCTTAGGCAGGGGCGGATACGAGCAGTACTTC
few,TRBJ1-4,.,TRBV15,CATSRGQGNEKLFF,TGTGCCACCAGCAGGGGCCAGGGGAATGAAAAACTGTTTTTT
.,TRBJ2-5,.,TRBV21-1,CASPYRETQYF,TGTGCCAGCCCCTACAGAGAGACCCAGTACTTC
few,TRBJ1-1,TRBD1,TRBV9,CASSSRRQGVTEAFF,TGTGCCAGCAGCTCCCGTAGGCAGGGGGTAACTGAAGCTTTCTTT
.,TRBJ2-7,.,TRBV18,CASSPLGHKKSSYEQYF,TGTGCCAGCTCACCCCTGGGACACAAAAAAAGCTCCTACGAGCAGTACTTC
.,TRBJ2-7,TRBD2,TRBV7-2,CASSFTSGALYEQYF,TGTGCCAGCAGCTTCACTAGCGGGGCCCTCTACGAGCAGTACTTC
.,TRBJ1-3,TRBD1,TRBV4-1,CASSQGQGSRNTIYF,TGCGCCAGCAGCCAAGGACAGGGGTCGAGGAACACCATATATTTT
.,TRBJ2-1,TRBD2,TRBV19,CASSIGVGAGDYNEQFF,TGTGCCAGTAGTATAGGGGTAGGGGCGGGGGACTACAATGAGCAGTTCTTC
.,TRBJ1-2,TRBD1,TRBV14,CASSQVGTGGLYGYTF,TGTGCCAGCAGCCAAGTCGGGACAGGGGGCTTATATGGCTACACCTTC
.,TRBJ2-3,.,TRBV11-2,CASSLLPVTQADTQYF,TGTGCCAGCAGCTTACTGCCCGTCACACAAGCAGATACGCAGTATTTT
.,TRBJ1-2,.,TRBV29-1,CSATRTAQGGYGYTF,TGCAGCGCCACTCGTACAGCACAAGGGGGCTATGGCTACACCTTC
.,TRBJ2-7,.,TRBV29-1,CSVDSDNDYEQYF,TGCAGCGTTGATTCTGACAACGACTACGAGCAGTACTTC
few,TRBJ1-1,.,TRBV19,CASRGGEGVNTEAFF,TGTGCCAGTAGGGGCGGGGAGGGAGTGAACACTGAAGCTTTCTTT
.,TRBJ1-1,.,TRBV11-2,CASSTWGLNF,TGTGCCAGCAGCACGTGGGGCCTAAACTTT
.,TRBJ2-7,TRBD2,TRBV10-3,CAIKRDGDYYEQYF,TGTGCCATAAAGCGGGACGGAGATTATTACGAGCAGTACTTC
.,TRBJ2-7,TRBD1,TRBV29-1,CSSGQGGEQYF,TGCAGCTCGGGACAGGGTGGCGAGCAGTACTTC
once,TRBJ2-7,TRBD2,TRBV2,CASSEMGGSWYEQYF,TGTGCCAGCAGTGAAATGGGCGGGAGTTGGTACGAGCAGTACTTC
.,TRBJ2-1,TRBD2,TRBV5-4,CASSLGLAGSYNEQFF,TGTGCCAGCAGCTTGGGACTAGCTGGCTCCTACAATGAGCAGTTCTTC
once,TRBJ1-5,.,TRBV10-3,CAIGQGDQPQHF,TGTGCCATCGGTCAGGGTGATCAGCCCCAGCATTTT
.,TRBJ2-5,TRBD2,TRBV5-1,CASSWVGYGLAGDWETQYF,TGCGCCAGCAGCTGGGTGGGCTACGGACTAGCGGGAGACTGGGAGACCCAGTACTTC
.,TRBJ2-5,TRBD2,TRBV9,CASGLAEGSQETQYF,TGTGCCAGCGGACTAGCGGAAGGAAGTCAAGAGACCCAGTACTTC
.,TRBJ1-1,TRBD1,TRBV27,CASSTRTGVRNTEAFF,TGTGCCAGCAGTACCCGGACAGGGGTTCGGAACACTGAAGCTTTCTTT